The subject of this entry is one TCR beta chain. Its antigen remains unidentified. Assay: immunoSEQ multiplex PCR; the TCRdb copy retains only in-frame clones and omits some. This sample contains around 140,000 clones. These data are taken from a study of T cell responses to AZD1222 COVID-19 vaccine. Germline trimming cut 3 bases from V and 5 bases from J; bases unmatched to any gene: 7. CDR1 is MNHEY, CDR2 SVGAGI, per germline. The CDR3 runs to 16 residues. General study points: There were vaccine-associated CD4 TCRs across spike, dominant at 160-218 and 743-854. Once two AZD1222 doses were given, Spike-specific TCR breadth and depth went up. White British people made up most donors, females outnumbered males, and clonal diversity was possibly underestimated.

The chain is built from TRBV6-5 and TRBJ2-5; 12 nucleotides agree with TRBD1. The receptor was isolated from an adult in good health. The sample comprised peripheral blood. CDR3 sequence reads: CASSYSGQGAVETQYF. The CDR3 nucleotides are TGTGCCAGCAGTTATTCGGGACAGGGGGCTGTTGAGACCCAGTACTTC.